Listed below are T cell receptor beta chains from one sample, sequenced in a study of blood T cell repertoires in COVID-19. TCRdb's copy holds only in-frame clones and misses some; the assay was immunoSEQ multiplex PCR. The sample holds around 78,000 clones; around 90% are singletons and the top ten take 40% to 55%. Material for sequencing was peripheral blood. All receptors come from a human donor in a cohort sampled during active COVID-19. CDR3s include the opening cysteine and the closing phenylalanine or tryptophan. Fields, in order: J gene, clone size, V gene, D gene, CDR3 protein, CDR3 DNA. D genes are given only for firm matches. Size values are once, few and many counts, or a class for expanded clones, and some rows have none.

>TRBJ2-3|-|TRBV5-1|TRBD2
CASSYGLAGGSVDTQYF
TGCGCCAGCAGCTACGGACTAGCGGGGGGGTCTGTGGATACGCAGTATTTT
>TRBJ1-5|-|TRBV12-3/TRBV12-4|-
CASSPTGNQPQHF
TGTGCCAGCAGTCCAACAGGTAATCAGCCCCAGCATTTT
>TRBJ2-7|-|TRBV28|-
CASRVRQAFEQYF
TGTGCCAGCAGAGTACGACAAGCTTTTGAGCAGTACTTC
>TRBJ1-3|-|TRBV11-3|-
CASSLTTFSGNTIYF
TGTGCCAGCAGCTTAACGACTTTCTCTGGAAACACCATATATTTT
>TRBJ2-1|-|TRBV3-1/TRBV3-2|TRBD2
CASSPQLAGVINEQFF
TGTGCCAGCAGCCCCCAGCTAGCGGGGGTAATCAATGAGCAGTTCTTC
>TRBJ2-2|-|TRBV19|-
CASSGQSPTGELFF
TGTGCCAGTAGTGGACAGAGTCCCACCGGGGAGCTGTTTTTT
>TRBJ1-2|-|TRBV3-1/TRBV3-2|-
CASSPQKGAIGYTF
TGTGCCAGCAGCCCGCAGAAGGGAGCGATCGGCTACACCTTC
>TRBJ1-5|few|TRBV19|TRBD1
CASSRDRGERPQHF
TGTGCCAGTAGTAGGGACAGGGGTGAAAGGCCCCAGCATTTT
>TRBJ2-5|-|TRBV19|-
CATQGSGETQYF
TGTGCCACCCAAGGATCGGGAGAGACCCAGTACTTC
>TRBJ1-5|-|TRBV4-2|TRBD1
CASSQLGQGPNQPQHF
TGTGCCAGCAGCCAATTGGGACAGGGGCCCAATCAGCCCCAGCATTTT
>TRBJ1-5|-|TRBV7-2|TRBD1
CASSAQTGGGQPQHF
TGTGCCAGCAGCGCCCAGACAGGGGGAGGTCAGCCCCAGCATTTT
>TRBJ2-5|-|TRBV5-8|TRBD1
CASSLASGQGAGETQYF
TGTGCCAGCAGCTTGGCCTCGGGACAGGGGGCCGGGGAGACCCAGTACTTC
>TRBJ2-2|-|TRBV7-3|TRBD2
CASSSAGGDTGELFF
TGTGCCAGCAGCTCCGCGGGGGGGGACACCGGGGAGCTGTTTTTT
>TRBJ2-7|once|TRBV5-4|TRBD2
CASSREATYEQYF
TGTGCCAGCAGCCGGGAGGCTACCTACGAGCAGTACTTC
>TRBJ2-3|-|TRBV6-5|-
CASLPGGPTDTQYF
TGTGCCAGCCTGCCCGGGGGACCCACAGATACGCAGTATTTT
>TRBJ2-1|-|TRBV2|TRBD2
CASKEVVASGGIYNEQFF
TGTGCCAGCAAGGAGGTCGTCGCTAGCGGGGGTATTTACAATGAGCAGTTCTTC
>TRBJ2-3|once|TRBV9|TRBD2
CASSAGLAGADTQYF
TGTGCCAGCAGCGCGGGACTAGCGGGAGCAGATACGCAGTATTTT
>TRBJ2-1|-|TRBV2|TRBD2
CASSEASSGSIVYNEQFF
TGTGCCAGCAGTGAGGCCTCTAGCGGGAGTATAGTGTACAATGAGCAGTTCTTC
>TRBJ2-3|-|TRBV29-1|-
CSVEDRAADTQYF
TGCAGCGTTGAAGACAGGGCGGCAGATACGCAGTATTTT
>TRBJ1-1|-|TRBV5-1|-
CASSSPPQTEAFF
TGCGCCAGCAGCTCGCCGCCCCAGACTGAAGCTTTCTTT
>TRBJ1-2|-|TRBV5-1|-
CASSPGGVTNYGYTF
TGCGCCAGCAGCCCCGGGGGGGTAACTAACTATGGCTACACCTTC
>TRBJ1-2|-|TRBV11-1|-
CASSFRTASNYGYTF
TGTGCCAGCAGCTTTCGGACAGCCTCTAACTATGGCTACACCTTC
>TRBJ1-1|-|TRBV18|-
CASSPGGNMNTEAFF
TGTGCCAGCTCACCCGGGGGGAATATGAACACTGAAGCTTTCTTT